Below, 30 T cell receptor beta chains from the same sample are listed, as sequenced in a study of T cell repertoires in cytomegalovirus infection. One entry per CDR3 protein, called by TCRdb with MiXCR from the reads. The table has a few hundred thousand distinct CDR3 sequences, 20% to 30% seen once; the top ten hold about an eighth. No antigen is known for these receptors. Here the sequenced sample was cultured PBMCs, taken from culture after CMV antigen stimulation. The receptors derive from a human donor in good health (CMV status not recorded). Some clones in this sample may be carry-over from other donors' samples.

The chain links TRBV18 to TRBJ1-6; weak D call: TRBD1 (6 bases). The germline gives CDR1 KGHSH, CDR2 LQKENI. Trimming cost V 1 base and J 5 bases, with 6 bases left between them. This CDR3 comprises 14 residues. The CDR3 DNA sequence: TGTGCCAGCTCACCACAGGGGGATAATTCACCCCTCCACTTT. Protein sequence: CASSPQGDNSPLHF.

The chain is built from TRBV20-1 and TRBJ2-3; 8 nucleotides align to TRBD2. Germline assignment: CDR1 DFQATT and CDR2 SNEGSKA (reference sequence). The CDR3 extends over 16 amino acids. With V trimmed by 0 bases and J by 10 bases, 15 bases remained unmatched. This CDR3 is CSARDQAGVLDRAQYF. The CDR3 DNA reads as TGCAGTGCTAGAGATCAAGCGGGAGTCCTGGATAGGGCGCAGTATTTT.

This clonotype was seen many times. The V and J genes are TRBV7-2 and TRBJ1-5, with D tentatively TRBD1 (6 bases). Germline CDR1 reads SGHTA; CDR2 reads FQGNSA. The CDR3 is 14 residues long. The V gene lost 3 bases and the J gene lost 5 bases, with 11 bases spanning the gap. CDR3 sequence (DNA): TGTGCCAGCAGCTTCCTGGGGGGCGATCAGCCCCAGCATTTT. This codes for CASSFLGGDQPQHF. Supplemented by reference TRBV7-2 and TRBJ1-5, the full variable domain reads GAGVSQSPSNKVTEKGKDVELRCDPISGHTALYWYRQSLGQGLEFLIYFQGNSAPDKSGLPSDRFSAERTGGSVSTLTIQRTQQEDSAVYLCASSFLGGDQPQHFGDGTRLSIL.

This clonotype was seen a few times. The chain combines TRBV6-2 or TRBV6-3 with TRBJ2-5; no firm D call. Germline V gene sequence: CDR1 MNHEY, CDR2 SVGEGT. V lost 0 bases to trimming and J lost 5 bases, with 16 bases between them. The CDR3 covers 16 residues. CDR3 residues: CASSYSALAAGETQYF. The CDR3 DNA is TGTGCCAGCAGTTACTCGGCATTGGCCGCCGGGGAGACCCAGTACTTC.

This clonotype was recorded at least ten times. The rearrangement uses TRBV7-6 and TRBJ2-1; the D is unclear. In germline, CDR1 is SGHVS, CDR2 FNYEAQ. V was trimmed by 6 bases and J by 0 bases, leaving 18 bases between them. CDR3 length equals 17 residues. The CDR3 sequence is CASRLTSGSSSYNEQFF. The CDR3 DNA sequence: TGTGCCAGCAGACTAACTTCCGGCTCTAGCTCCTACAATGAGCAGTTCTTC.

About this clonotype itself: Being one base from a much bigger clone, this may be a read error. The V gene is TRBV4-1, the J gene TRBJ1-1; D unclear. V gave up 6 bases and J gave up 9 bases, with 17 bases separating them. The CDR3 consists of 13 residues. Per germline, CDR1 MGHRA and CDR2 YSYEKL. The CDR3 region is CASRSSAAIKAFF. The CDR3 DNA reads as TGCGCCAGCAGAAGCTCCGCGGCGATTAAAGCTTTCTTT.

V is TRBV7-6 and J is TRBJ2-3; D is perhaps TRBD1 or TRBD2 (5 bases each). Germline V lookup: CDR1 SGHVS, CDR2 FNYEAQ. This CDR3 comprises 15 residues. V lost 2 bases, J lost 3 bases, and 12 bases lay in between. CDR3 sequence reads: CASSLPRGATDTQYF. The CDR3 DNA reads TGTGCCAGCAGCTTACCTCGGGGCGCAACAGATACGCAGTATTTT.

The genes are TRBV4-1 and TRBJ1-2, with TRBD1 matching 7 bases. CDR3 size: 15 residues. Unmatched junction bases numbered 4, after V lost 0 bases and J lost 3 bases. Germline CDR1 is MGHRA and CDR2 is YSYEKL. The CDR3 spells CASSQEGGGHYGYTF. The DNA for the CDR3 is TGCGCCAGCAGCCAAGAAGGGGGCGGGCACTATGGCTACACCTTC.

This rearrangement joins TRBV12-3 or TRBV12-4 to TRBJ2-1; 9 bases fit TRBD2. This CDR3 contains 14 residues. With 3 bases clipped from V and 12 bases from J, the junction kept 9 bases outside the gene matches. The CDR3 sequence is CASSLGGRAEGQFF. The CDR3 DNA is TGTGCCAGCAGTTTGGGCGGGAGGGCCGAAGGGCAGTTCTTC.

This clonotype turned up a few times. The V and J genes are TRBV12-3 or TRBV12-4 and TRBJ2-5; 11 bases match TRBD2. V was clipped by 3 bases and J by 4 bases; unmatched bases: 4. The CDR3 totals 15 residues. CDR3 nucleotide sequence: TGTGCCAGCAGTTTTAGCGGGAGGGCCCGAGAGACCCAGTACTTC. This codes for CASSFSGRARETQYF.

Only a few counts were recorded for this clonotype. This chain connects TRBV4-2 to TRBJ1-5; D is unresolved. CDR1 LGHNA and CDR2 YNFKEQ come from the germline V gene. The CDR3 extends over 13 amino acids. Trimming took 0 bases from V and 5 from J, leaving 5 bases between them. CDR3 sequence: CASSQEIDQPQHF. The CDR3, as DNA: TGTGCCAGCAGCCAAGAAATCGATCAGCCCCAGCATTTT.

There are many counts of this clonotype. At one end, the junction sequence differs from germline, possibly due to a read error. The J gene is TRBJ2-1, the V gene TRBV7-9, with 10 bases lining up with TRBD2. CDR3 size: 14 residues. CDR1 is SEHNR and CDR2 is FQNEAQ in the germline V gene (reference sequence). The DNA of the CDR3 is TGTGCCAGCAGCCTAGCGGGAGACGGCAATGAGCAGTTCTTC. It encodes CASSLAGDGNEQFF.

A few counts support this clonotype. V usage is TRBV4-1 and J usage is TRBJ2-1; unclear D gene. This CDR3 is 14 amino acids long. V was trimmed by 1 base and J by 6 bases, leaving 10 bases between them. In germline, CDR1 is MGHRA, CDR2 YSYEKL. The DNA of the CDR3 is TGCGCCAGCAGCCAAGGGCTAGTAGTCAATGAGCAGTTCTTC. Residues: CASSQGLVVNEQFF.

This clonotype was picked up a small number of times. V gene TRBV20-1 combines with J gene TRBJ2-5; D possibly corresponds to TRBD1 (6 bases). The CDR3 has 15 amino acids. V was clipped by 2 bases and J by 1 base, with 14 bases between them. Germline CDR1 is DFQATT and CDR2 is SNEGSKA (reference sequence). The CDR3 loop is CSARSNRASQETQYF. The CDR3 DNA follows: TGCAGTGCTAGATCAAACAGGGCGAGCCAAGAGACCCAGTACTTC.

The gene calls are TRBV20-1 and TRBJ1-1; 9 bases map to TRBD1. Germline CDR1 DFQATT, CDR2 SNEGSKA (reference sequence). CDR3 length: 14 residues. V lost 3 bases, J lost 1 base, and 3 bases stayed unmatched. CDR3 protein: CSARGQGQNTEAFF. CDR3 nucleotide sequence: TGCAGTGCTAGGGGACAGGGTCAGAACACTGAAGCTTTCTTT.

The CDR3, as DNA: TGTGCCAGCAGTGAACCCGGGGGCTCTCACAATGAGCAGTTCTTC. Residues: CASSEPGGSHNEQFF. V usage is TRBV6-1 and J usage is TRBJ2-1; D possibly matches TRBD1 or TRBD2 (6 bases each). V dropped 2 bases and J dropped 5 bases, with 13 bases sitting between them. Germline CDR1 MNHNS, CDR2 SASEGT. The length of the CDR3 is 15 residues.

This clonotype was seen a handful of times. The CDR3 is CASTPAGLARNEQFF. CDR3 coding DNA: TGTGCCAGTACCCCTGCGGGACTAGCGAGGAATGAGCAGTTCTTC. The chain joins TRBV19 to TRBJ2-1, with TRBD2 identical over 10 bases. Trimming removed 7 bases from V and 7 bases from J; junction bases left unmatched: 10. Germline assignment: CDR1 LNHDA and CDR2 SQIVND (reference sequence). This CDR3 contains 15 residues.

In this sample, this clonotype turned up a few times. This rearrangement joins TRBV12-3 or TRBV12-4 to TRBJ2-7; the D gene is possibly TRBD2 (5 bases). The ends were cut back, 2 bases at V and 4 bases at J, with 12 bases in the middle. The CDR3 loop spans 14 amino acids. CDR3 amino acids: CASSLLSGKYEQYV. The CDR3 DNA reads as TGTGCCAGCAGTTTACTGTCCGGGAAGTACGAGCAGTACGTC.

There are a few counts of this clonotype. The chain has TRBV7-6 and TRBJ1-2; D not certain. CDR1 is SGHVS and CDR2 is FNYEAQ in the germline V gene. The CDR3 is 13 residues long. Trimming removed 2 bases at V and 1 base at J, with 5 bases between. The CDR3, as DNA: TGTGCCAGCAGCTTAAACAGTAACTATGGCTACACCTTC. Translation gives CASSLNSNYGYTF.

Many counts were recorded for this clonotype. The DNA of the CDR3 is TGTGCCAGCAGCTTAGGGCTAGCGGGAGGAGATACGCAGTATTTT. It encodes CASSLGLAGGDTQYF. The chain links TRBV7-2 to TRBJ2-3, with TRBD2 matching 11 bases. This CDR3 comprises 15 residues. Trimming took 1 base from V and 5 from J; bases not matched to a gene: 2. Germline V gene sequence: CDR1 SGHTA, CDR2 FQGNSA.

Note on this clonotype: One junction end disagrees with the germline gene, perhaps due to a read error. This rearrangement joins TRBV10-3 to TRBJ1-1, with a weak D call TRBD1 (5 bases). Per the germline V gene, CDR1 is ENHRY and CDR2 is SYGVKD. The CDR3 spans 13 residues. In DNA form, the CDR3 reads TGCGCCGCAACCGGGACCATGAACACTGAAGCTTTCTTT. It translates to CAATGTMNTEAFF.

This clonotype showed up just a few times. The rearrangement uses TRBV28 and TRBJ1-5; D not certain. The CDR3 runs 15 residues. From germline, CDR1 is MDHEN and CDR2 SYDVKM. Trimming cost V 5 bases and J 0 bases, with 11 bases left between them. The CDR3 is CASSPSRDSNQPQHF. CDR3 nucleotides: TGTGCCAGCAGTCCCTCGAGAGATAGCAATCAGCCCCAGCATTTT.

This clonotype was picked up a small number of times. This rearrangement joins TRBV24-1 to TRBJ1-1, with TRBD1 matching 9 bases. Trimming removed 3 bases from V and 10 bases from J; junction bases left unmatched: 5. This CDR3 is built from 13 residues. Germline CDR1 and CDR2: KGHDR and SFDVKD. DNA of the CDR3: TGTGCCACCAGTGATCCACAACAGGGGGCAGCTTTCTTT. Its protein product is CATSDPQQGAAFF.

This clonotype came up many times. V is TRBV12-3 or TRBV12-4 and J is TRBJ1-5; 8 bases align to TRBD1. CDR3 length: 15 residues. The V gene end was trimmed by 8 bases and the J gene end by 3 bases; junction bases not matched to a gene: 9. The CDR3 nucleotides read TGTGCCAGCCGGCCACAGGGGGTTTCCAATCAGCCCCAGCATTTT. Its translation: CASRPQGVSNQPQHF.

The chain joins TRBV6-6 to TRBJ2-5; 9 nucleotides match TRBD1. Looked up from germline, CDR1 is MNHNY and CDR2 is SVGAGI (reference sequence). The J segment lost 5 bases and the V segment lost 2 bases, leaving 6 bases of the junction unmatched. The CDR3 covers 15 residues. CDR3 sequence: CASSYRGQGMETQYF. CDR3 coding DNA: TGTGCCAGCAGTTACCGTGGACAGGGGATGGAGACCCAGTACTTC.

This clonotype was seen only a few times. The V and J genes are TRBV27 and TRBJ2-6; possibly TRBD1 for D (6 bases). This CDR3 is 17 amino acids long. V was shortened by 5 bases and J by 4 bases, with 18 bases between the two germline ends. The germline V gene encodes CDR1 MNHEY and CDR2 SMNVEV (reference sequence). CDR3 residues: CASSTSTRGTGANVLTF. The CDR3 DNA follows: TGTGCCAGCAGTACTTCAACCAGGGGAACCGGGGCCAACGTCCTGACTTTC.

The chain uses TRBV7-2 and TRBJ2-4; D is undetermined. With 1 base removed from V and 0 bases from J, the gap between germline ends came to 7 bases. Looked up from germline, CDR1 is SGHTA and CDR2 is FQGNSA. This CDR3 has 15 amino acids. In nucleotides, the CDR3 is TGTGCCAGCAGCTTAGACCCGGTAGCCAAAAACATTCAGTACTTC. It specifies CASSLDPVAKNIQYF.

This clonotype turned up a few times. This CDR3 is CASSPLTGGTGELFF. CDR3 DNA: TGTGCCAGCAGCCCCTTGACGGGGGGCACCGGGGAGCTGTTTTTT. The chain uses TRBV12-3 or TRBV12-4 and TRBJ2-2; 7 nucleotides align to TRBD2. The CDR3 is 15 residues long. V shed 6 bases and J 4 bases; nucleotides not matched to a gene: 8.

This clonotype was counted a few times. The CDR3 DNA follows: TGTGCCAGCAGTGAAGCGCTTCGGACCGACGGGGGGACCCAGTACTTC. As protein: CASSEALRTDGGTQYF. V usage is TRBV2 and J usage is TRBJ2-5, with a possible D match to TRBD2 (6 bases). The CDR3 has 16 residues. Trimming removed 0 bases at V and 7 bases at J, with 18 bases between. Germline loops: CDR1 SNHLY, CDR2 FYNNEI.

The V gene is TRBV4-1, the J gene TRBJ2-1; possibly TRBD1 or TRBD2 for D (5 bases each). V dropped 4 bases and J dropped 9 bases, with 19 bases sitting between them. The CDR3 loop spans 15 amino acids. The germline gives CDR1 MGHRA, CDR2 YSYEKL. The DNA of the CDR3 is TGCGCCAGCAGCCGGGGAGAGGGGTCTTCGGTTGAGCAGTTCTTC. Protein product: CASSRGEGSSVEQFF.